Listed below are T cell receptor beta chains from one sample, sequenced in a study of regulatory T cells in long-lasting Graves disease. TCRdb re-called the multiplex PCR reads with MiXCR, one entry per CDR3 protein. Among fewer than 650,000 distinct CDR3 sequences listed, 15% to 20% were seen once. These data are also associated with another study on T cells in Graves' hyperthyroidism and ophthalmopathy.

The source was peripheral blood mononuclear cells (PBMCs), collected at new diagnosis, from a patient treated with antithyroid drugs. These receptor sequences come from a man younger than 35 with Graves disease. Each CDR3 is given with its conserved first and last residue.

j_call	v_call	cdr3_aa
TRBJ1-2	TRBV7-2	CASSYRDRGDYGYTF
TRBJ1-1	TRBV19	CASITQVGTEAFF
TRBJ2-2	TRBV30	CAWRRTGPNTGELFF
TRBJ1-2	TRBV5-1	CASSEQGDYGYTF
TRBJ2-4	TRBV6-2/TRBV6-3	CASSYSFGLGIQYF
TRBJ2-7	TRBV20-1	CSAVKTGQTSYEQYF
TRBJ2-5	TRBV9	CASSPPIGAGVKETQYF
TRBJ2-7	TRBV27	CASSLIGFGGSEQYF
TRBJ2-5	TRBV6-2/TRBV6-3	CASSYSGMQETQYF
TRBJ2-7	TRBV6-2/TRBV6-3	CASRDGIAGALYTYEQYF
TRBJ2-2	TRBV5-6	CASSLARSTGELFF
TRBJ2-7	TRBV6-5	CASSYLLSGRGDFSYEQYF
TRBJ1-2	TRBV6-1	CASSEKGTQVGSYGYTF
TRBJ2-1	TRBV11-3	CASSEAGLVNNEQFF
TRBJ1-1	TRBV30	CAWSQPGTVNTEAFF
TRBJ1-3	TRBV28	CASTKSRGRNTIYF
TRBJ1-3	TRBV4-2	CASSQDLGQGLGNTIYF
TRBJ2-1	TRBV18	CASSPPGLASYNEQFF
TRBJ1-5	TRBV4-1	CASSQEFGEGTQHF
TRBJ1-1	TRBV6-2/TRBV6-3	CATAETIEGEAFF
TRBJ2-2	TRBV7-9	CASTRGLVGTGELFF
TRBJ2-7	TRBV5-4	CASSRTSGDSYEQYF
TRBJ2-1	TRBV27	CASAPGQGYNEQFF
TRBJ2-3	TRBV20-1	CSARAPRVADTQYF
TRBJ2-1	TRBV2	CASTERGGREAYNEQFF
TRBJ1-1	TRBV12-3/TRBV12-4	CASSSTGYTEAFF
TRBJ2-2	TRBV6-5	CASSYARTGELFF
TRBJ2-2	TRBV29-1	CSVRSGSTNTGELFF
TRBJ2-7	TRBV7-6	CASSPTGGLYEQYF
TRBJ1-3	TRBV30	CAWSVIGNTIYF
TRBJ2-1	TRBV2	CASSAGNFHNEQFF
TRBJ1-6	TRBV10-3	CAISESPAGTGGRSPLHF
TRBJ2-3	TRBV7-8	CASSYTLASQYF
TRBJ2-4	TRBV9	CASTPTAGLAKNIQYF
TRBJ1-4	TRBV20-1	CSASSWGTDEKLFF
TRBJ1-6	TRBV7-9	CASSLRDTNSPLHF
TRBJ1-2	TRBV6-5	CASSYSRGGSDGYTF
TRBJ1-1	TRBV5-1	CASSLASLSAEAFF
TRBJ1-5	TRBV20-1	CSARDSRGGQPQHF
TRBJ2-7	TRBV2	CASISRGGPYEQYF
TRBJ2-3	TRBV6-4	CASSDRTRWHGTDTQYF
TRBJ1-1	TRBV5-4	CASSLQREAFF
TRBJ1-1	TRBV30	CAWSVRVRGPDYTEAFF
TRBJ1-2	TRBV19	CASSISAVVTFYYGYTF
TRBJ2-2	TRBV14	CASSQSPGSTGELFF
TRBJ2-7	TRBV30	CAWGAHPYEQYF
TRBJ1-2	TRBV28	CASTRDTGGYGYTF
TRBJ1-5	TRBV4-1	CASSHRQGAGNQPQHF
TRBJ2-7	TRBV11-2	CASSSSGIEQYF
TRBJ2-7	TRBV7-8	CASSRDDWSSYEQYF
TRBJ2-6	TRBV28	CASSLYQGGANVLTF
.	TRBV28	CAGSLFSLPKETQYF
TRBJ2-3	TRBV13	CASVERGSTDTQYF
TRBJ2-7	TRBV3-1	CASSQDKRGEQYF
TRBJ2-1	TRBV19	CASSLQTSRPSYNEQFF